This paragraph covers one TCR beta chain sequence. Its antigen is unknown. The sample originates from a study of T cell repertoires in cytomegalovirus infection. At the level of the study: Recently described HLA-C-restricted plus well-studied HLA-B-restricted CMV epitopes were used. Indications came from public TCR beta signatures; they pointed to CMV infection and to a matching HLA type.

TCRdb used MiXCR to reprocess the reads, holding one entry per CDR3 protein. This table has under 95,000 distinct CDR3 sequences, about 44% appearing once. Trimming cost V 0 bases and J 5 bases, with 16 bases left between them. The CDR3 length is 16 residues. The germline CDR1 and CDR2 sequences are SEHNR and FQNEAQ (reference sequence). Points from the study as a whole: Public TCR beta family frequency separated CMV-and-HLA carriers, including in an independent cohort.

This sample comprised CD8+ T cells from cultured PBMCs, obtained from culture after CMV antigen stimulation. The rearrangement joins TRBV7-9 to TRBJ2-5, with D unresolved. The sequence derives from a human donor in good health (CMV status not recorded). Some clones in this sample may be carry-over from other donors' samples. Here the CDR3 reads CASSLALRSVDETQYF. The CDR3 DNA sequence: TGTGCCAGCAGCTTAGCGCTTCGGTCGGTGGACGAGACCCAGTACTTC.